This is a list of T cell receptor beta chains from one sample in a study of long-term antiretroviral therapy in people with HIV. Assay used: immunoSEQ multiplex PCR; TCRdb lists only in-frame clones, some missing. This table holds around 20,000 clones, 87% found once. Sequenced material: unsorted PBMCs, taken approximately 2.6 years after starting antiretroviral therapy. Source of these receptors: a woman aged 50 to 65 with HIV. Each CDR3 is given with its conserved first and last residue. A D gene is named only where the DNA matches it firmly. A clone size is listed for some rows: how often the clone was seen (once, few, many), or a class if it is expanded.

d_call	v_call	j_call	clone_size	cdr3_nt	cdr3_aa
TRBD1	TRBV28	TRBJ2-3	-	TGTGCCAGCAGTTACAGACAGGGGACAGATACGCAGTATTTT	CASSYRQGTDTQYF
TRBD1	TRBV28	TRBJ1-2	-	TGTGCCAGCAGTCAGGGGGACTATGGCTACACCTTC	CASSQGDYGYTF
TRBD1	TRBV11-2	TRBJ1-1	few	TGTGCCAGCAGCCCACAGGGGGCGAACACTGAAGCTTTCTTT	CASSPQGANTEAFF
TRBD2	TRBV30	TRBJ2-2	-	TGTGCCTGGAGTGTACAGACCTCCGCCGGGAGGACCGGGGAGCTGTTTTTT	CAWSVQTSAGRTGELFF
-	TRBV5-6	TRBJ1-2	-	TGTGCCAGCAGCTTGGGGACCAATGGCTACACCTTC	CASSLGTNGYTF
-	TRBV28	TRBJ1-3	-	TGTGCCAGCAGCGGGCCGAGAGGAAACACCATATATTTT	CASSGPRGNTIYF
-	TRBV7-9	TRBJ1-1	-	TGTGCCAGCAGCTTTCGGGTCACTGAAGCTTTCTTT	CASSFRVTEAFF
TRBD2	TRBV6-1	TRBJ2-3	-	TGTGCCAGCAGACCCGGACTAGCGGGAGCAGATACGCAGTATTTT	CASRPGLAGADTQYF
TRBD1	TRBV5-1	TRBJ1-1	-	TGCGCCAGCAGCTGGACAGGGGGCACTGAAGCTTTCTTT	CASSWTGGTEAFF
-	TRBV4-3	TRBJ2-4	-	TGCGCCAGCAGCCAAGATCGGGGGGCAGACCTCTTGAACATTCAGTACTTC	CASSQDRGADLLNIQYF
-	TRBV27	TRBJ1-3	-	TGTGCCAGCAGTTTAAAGGCAGACTTCTACTCTGGAAACACCATATATTTT	CASSLKADFYSGNTIYF
TRBD1	TRBV6-5	TRBJ1-1	-	TGTGCCGCGATAAATATGCAGGGGGGCACTGAAGCTTTCTTT	CAAINMQGGTEAFF
-	TRBV7-2	TRBJ2-7	-	TGTGCCAGCAGCTTAAGGGCGGTAAGCTACGAGCAGTACTTC	CASSLRAVSYEQYF
-	TRBV28	TRBJ2-2	once	TGTGCCAGCAGAGGTACCGGGGAGCTGTTTTTT	CASRGTGELFF
-	TRBV7-8	TRBJ1-5	-	TGTGCCAGCAGCTTAGAATTGGTGGCGGGTCAGCCCCAGCATTTT	CASSLELVAGQPQHF
TRBD2	TRBV7-2	TRBJ2-1	-	TGTGCCAGCAGCTGGTCACTAGCGGAAAATGAGCAGTTCTTC	CASSWSLAENEQFF
TRBD1	TRBV10-3	TRBJ1-1	-	TGTGCCATCCAACGGAACAGGGGGCTAGGATACACTGAAGCTTTCTTT	CAIQRNRGLGYTEAFF
-	TRBV5-1	TRBJ2-1	-	TGCGCCAGCGGTTCCGGGACTTTTAATGAGCAGTTCTTC	CASGSGTFNEQFF
-	TRBV28	TRBJ2-7	few	TGTGCCAGCACCTCGATCGGGAGCTCCTACGAGCAGTACTTC	CASTSIGSSYEQYF
TRBD1	TRBV19	TRBJ2-7	-	TGTGCCAGTAGGGGACAGGGAACCTACGAGCAGTACTTC	CASRGQGTYEQYF
-	TRBV7-2	TRBJ2-5	-	TGTGCCAGCAGCCTAGGGGCTCAGGGGTGGGAGACCCAGTACTTC	CASSLGAQGWETQYF
-	TRBV28	TRBJ1-1	-	TGTGCCAGCAGTTTATGGGGTGGTGGCACTGAAGCTTTCTTT	CASSLWGGGTEAFF
-	TRBV27	TRBJ1-5	-	TGTGCCAGCAGTTTCAGGGGCTATGGCAATCAGCCCCAGCATTTT	CASSFRGYGNQPQHF
TRBD1	TRBV5-6	TRBJ1-1	-	TGTGCCAGCAGCTTACAGGGGGCGGTCACTGAAGCTTTCTTT	CASSLQGAVTEAFF
-	TRBV9	TRBJ2-5	-	TGTGCCAGCAGCGTAGCTGAGGACCGCTGGGAGACCCAGTACTTC	CASSVAEDRWETQYF
-	TRBV2	TRBJ1-1	-	TGTGCCAGCAGTGATCTGATTACCGACACTGAAGCTTTCTTT	CASSDLITDTEAFF
-	TRBV7-9	TRBJ2-2	few	TGTGCCAGCAGCTTATTAGCAGGGTCCGGGGAGCTGTTTTTT	CASSLLAGSGELFF
-	TRBV5-1	TRBJ2-5	-	TGCGCCAGCAGCTACGGGAGCGGGGAGACCCAGTACTTC	CASSYGSGETQYF
-	TRBV9	TRBJ2-7	-	TGTGCCAGCAGCGCCGGGTGGGGCCACGACGAGCAGTACTTC	CASSAGWGHDEQYF
TRBD1	TRBV2	TRBJ2-7	-	TGTGCCAGCGTTATCGGACAGGGTACCTACGAGCAGTACTTC	CASVIGQGTYEQYF
-	TRBV10-3	TRBJ1-4	-	TGTGCCATCACAGACGGAACTAATGAAAAACTGTTTTTT	CAITDGTNEKLFF
TRBD1	TRBV5-1	TRBJ2-7	-	TGCGCCAGCAGCTTGGCCGGGACAGAAGTGTACGAGCAGTACTTC	CASSLAGTEVYEQYF
TRBD1	TRBV5-1	TRBJ2-7	-	TGCGCCAGCAGCTTGGTTCTAGGGACAGGGGTCTACGAGCAGTACTTC	CASSLVLGTGVYEQYF
TRBD2	TRBV6-4	TRBJ2-3	-	TGTGCCAGCAGCTCTAGCGGGCTAGATACGCAGTATTTT	CASSSSGLDTQYF
-	TRBV19	TRBJ1-2	-	TGTGCCAGTAGTATAGCTGGCTCCGGCTATGGCTACACCTTC	CASSIAGSGYGYTF
-	TRBV4-1	TRBJ2-7	-	TGCGCCAGCAGCCAAGAACCCTGGCTAGCTTACGAGCAGTACTTC	CASSQEPWLAYEQYF
TRBD2	TRBV11-2	TRBJ2-3	-	TGTGCCAGCAGCTTGGCAGGACTAGCAGCTTTCACAGATACGCAGTATTTT	CASSLAGLAAFTDTQYF
TRBD2	TRBV29-1	TRBJ2-3	-	TGCAGCGTTGGGCATGGGCGGGGGGAGGCGTATCTGGGAGATACGCAGTATTTT	CSVGHGRGEAYLGDTQYF
-	TRBV5-4	TRBJ2-7	-	TGTGCCAGCAGCTTGGTAGGCGGCGAGCAGTACTTC	CASSLVGGEQYF
TRBD2	TRBV5-1	TRBJ2-1	-	TGCGCCAGCATTGGGACTAGCGGATACAATGAGCAGTTCTTC	CASIGTSGYNEQFF
-	TRBV18	TRBJ2-7	-	TGTGCCAGCTCACCACCGTCGGAGGGGGGCTACGAGCAGTACTTC	CASSPPSEGGYEQYF
-	TRBV4-3	TRBJ2-2	once	TGCGCCAGCAGCCAAGTCAGTGGGAGCGGGGAGCTGTTTTTT	CASSQVSGSGELFF
-	TRBV29-1	TRBJ2-4	-	TGCAGCGTTGTGTCGTTAGCCAAAAACATTCAGTACTTC	CSVVSLAKNIQYF
TRBD2	TRBV25-1	TRBJ2-5	-	TGTGCCAGCAGTGTGACTAGCGGGAGTTCCCAGTACTTC	CASSVTSGSSQYF
-	TRBV5-4	TRBJ2-7	-	TGTGCCAGCAGCCGCCGTGAGGGGTCCTACGAGCAGTACTTC	CASSRREGSYEQYF
-	TRBV10-3	TRBJ2-2	-	TGTGCCATCAATCGCTACACCGGGGAGCTGTTTTTT	CAINRYTGELFF